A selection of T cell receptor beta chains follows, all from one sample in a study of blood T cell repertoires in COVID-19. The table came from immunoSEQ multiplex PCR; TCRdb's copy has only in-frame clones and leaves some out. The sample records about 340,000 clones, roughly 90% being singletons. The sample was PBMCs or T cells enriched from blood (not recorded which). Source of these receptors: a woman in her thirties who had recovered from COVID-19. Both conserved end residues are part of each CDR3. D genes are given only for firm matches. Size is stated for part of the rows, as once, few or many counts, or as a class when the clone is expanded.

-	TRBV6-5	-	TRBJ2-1	CASSPREPNNNEQFF	TGTGCCAGCAGTCCCCGGGAGCCAAACAACAATGAGCAGTTCTTC
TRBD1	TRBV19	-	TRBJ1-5	CASSIMQGGNQPQHF	TGTGCCAGTAGTATTATGCAGGGGGGAAATCAGCCCCAGCATTTT
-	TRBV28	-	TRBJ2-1	CASSLQGSYNEQFF	TGTGCCAGCAGTTTACAGGGTTCCTACAATGAGCAGTTCTTC
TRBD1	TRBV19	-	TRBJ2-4	CASSRYGTGLNIQYF	TGTGCCAGTAGTAGGTACGGGACAGGATTAAACATTCAGTACTTC
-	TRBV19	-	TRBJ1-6	CASSARENSPLHF	TGTGCCAGTAGTGCGAGGGAGAATTCACCCCTCCACTTT
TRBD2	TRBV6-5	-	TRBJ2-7	CASSYGLAGSYEQYF	TGTGCCAGCAGTTACGGGCTAGCGGGTTCCTACGAGCAGTACTTC
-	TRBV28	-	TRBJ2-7	CASSTPGGDDEQYF	TGTGCCAGCAGCACACCGGGGGGCGACGACGAGCAGTACTTC
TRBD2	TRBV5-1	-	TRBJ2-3	CASSLVSGVRDTQYF	TGCGCCAGCAGCTTGGTTAGCGGGGTCCGGGATACGCAGTATTTT
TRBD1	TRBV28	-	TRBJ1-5	CASSEGTGLGQPQHF	TGTGCCAGCAGCGAAGGGACAGGGTTAGGTCAGCCCCAGCATTTT
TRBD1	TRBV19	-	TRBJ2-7	CASSIVAGGGGEQYF	TGTGCCAGTAGTATAGTGGCAGGGGGCGGCGGGGAGCAGTACTTC
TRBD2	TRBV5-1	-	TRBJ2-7	CASSLGLAGPQEQYF	TGCGCCAGCAGCTTGGGACTAGCGGGGCCCCAGGAGCAGTACTTC
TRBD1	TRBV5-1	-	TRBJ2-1	CASSTGTGSYNEQFF	TGCGCCAGCTCCACCGGGACAGGTTCCTACAATGAGCAGTTCTTC
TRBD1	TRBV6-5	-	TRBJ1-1	CASTGTGRGAEAFF	TGTGCCAGCACCGGGACAGGGCGTGGGGCTGAAGCTTTCTTT
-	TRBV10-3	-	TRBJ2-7	CAISPGQDAYEQYF	TGTGCCATCAGCCCAGGGCAGGACGCCTACGAGCAGTACTTC
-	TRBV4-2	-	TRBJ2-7	CASSQQGRNEQYF	TGTGCCAGCAGCCAACAGGGGAGAAACGAGCAGTACTTC
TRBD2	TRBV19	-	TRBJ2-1	CASSFERDAHNEQFF	TGTGCCAGTAGTTTTGAGCGGGACGCTCACAATGAGCAGTTCTTC
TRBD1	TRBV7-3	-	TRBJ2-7	CASRGSDRDFYEQYF	TGTGCCAGCAGGGGTTCGGACAGGGACTTCTACGAGCAGTACTTC
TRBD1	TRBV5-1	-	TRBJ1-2	CASSLVGGDGYTF	TGCGCCAGCAGCTTGGTAGGGGGCGATGGCTACACCTTC
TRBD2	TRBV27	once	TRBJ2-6	CASSPRGLPSRSGANVLTF	TGTGCCAGCAGTCCCCGGGGACTACCTAGCCGCTCTGGGGCCAACGTCCTGACTTTC
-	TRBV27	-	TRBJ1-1	CASRKLGGWQANTEAFF	TGTGCCAGCCGTAAGTTGGGTGGTTGGCAGGCGAACACTGAAGCTTTCTTT
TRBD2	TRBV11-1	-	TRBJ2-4	CASSRLAGGWSNIQYF	TGTGCCAGCAGCCGACTAGCGGGAGGCTGGAGTAACATTCAGTACTTC
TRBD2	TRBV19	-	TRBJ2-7	CASSIMREGNYEQYF	TGTGCCAGTAGTATAATGCGGGAGGGAAACTACGAGCAGTACTTC
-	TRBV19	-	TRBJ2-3	CASSMRYGGTDTQYF	TGTGCCAGTAGTATGCGGTACGGGGGCACAGATACGCAGTATTTT
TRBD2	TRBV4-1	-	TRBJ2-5	CASRLAGGPETQYF	TGCGCCAGCAGACTAGCGGGGGGGCCCGAGACCCAGTACTTC
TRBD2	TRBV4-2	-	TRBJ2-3	CASSQNSGDTQYF	TGTGCCAGCAGCCAGAATAGCGGGGATACGCAGTATTTT
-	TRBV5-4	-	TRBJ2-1	CASTLGGRDNEQFF	TGTGCCAGCACCCTTGGGGGCAGAGACAATGAGCAGTTCTTC
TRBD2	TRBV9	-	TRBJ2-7	CASSVGGRAVEQYF	TGTGCCAGCAGCGTCGGCGGGAGGGCGGTGGAGCAGTACTTC
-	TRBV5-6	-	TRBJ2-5	CASSVGTQETQYF	TGTGCCAGCAGCGTCGGGACACAAGAGACCCAGTACTTC
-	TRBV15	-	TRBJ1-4	CATSRVGREMVFF	TGTGCCACCAGCAGAGTCGGCAGGGAAATGGTGTTTTTT
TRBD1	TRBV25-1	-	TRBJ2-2	CASSGRGTVNTGELFF	TGTGCCAGCAGTGGCAGGGGGACAGTGAACACCGGGGAGCTGTTTTTT
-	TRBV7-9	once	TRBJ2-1	CASSLAQGEQFF	TGTGCCAGCAGCTTAGCGCAGGGTGAGCAGTTCTTC
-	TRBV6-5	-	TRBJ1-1	CASSLDRNTEAFF	TGTGCCAGCAGTTTGGACAGGAACACTGAAGCTTTCTTT
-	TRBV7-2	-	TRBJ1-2	CASSFTGTANYGYTF	TGTGCCAGCAGCTTCACAGGGACGGCTAACTATGGCTACACCTTC
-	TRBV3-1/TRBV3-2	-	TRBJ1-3	CASSQLGNTIYF	TGTGCCAGCAGCCAACTGGGAAACACCATATATTTT
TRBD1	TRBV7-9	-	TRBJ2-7	CASSDLGQGRNEQYF	TGTGCCAGCAGCGATCTGGGACAGGGGAGGAACGAGCAGTACTTC
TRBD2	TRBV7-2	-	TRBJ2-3	CASSSAGTSGLDTQYF	TGTGCCAGCAGCAGTGCCGGGACTAGCGGTTTAGATACGCAGTATTTT
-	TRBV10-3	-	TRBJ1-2	CATRDTTGNDGYTF	TGTGCCACCAGAGACACCACAGGGAATGATGGCTACACCTTC
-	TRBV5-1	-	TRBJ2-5	CASSLEGVSVETQYF	TGCGCCAGCAGCTTGGAGGGGGTCTCCGTGGAGACCCAGTACTTC
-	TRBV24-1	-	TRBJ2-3	CATSVSGVADTQYF	TGTGCCACCAGTGTATCGGGGGTGGCAGATACGCAGTATTTT
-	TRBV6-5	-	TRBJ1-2	CASSSLTGGRGYTF	TGTGCCAGTAGTAGCCTGACCGGGGGACGTGGCTACACCTTC
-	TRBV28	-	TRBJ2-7	CASSPSSLPYYEQYF	TGTGCCAGCAGCCCCTCTAGCCTACCGTACTACGAGCAGTACTTC
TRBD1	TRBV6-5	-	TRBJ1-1	CASSWTGRLNTEAFF	TGTGCCAGCAGCTGGACAGGGAGGTTAAACACTGAAGCTTTCTTT
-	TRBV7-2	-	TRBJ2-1	CASSLGGPSNEQFF	TGTGCCAGCAGCTTAGGGGGCCCTTCCAATGAGCAGTTCTTC
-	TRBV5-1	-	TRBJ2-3	CASSLGTSTDTQYF	TGCGCCAGCAGCTTGGGGACTAGCACAGATACGCAGTATTTT
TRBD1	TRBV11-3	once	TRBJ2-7	CASSFTGTGTYEQYF	TGTGCCAGCAGCTTTACCGGGACAGGCACCTACGAGCAGTACTTC
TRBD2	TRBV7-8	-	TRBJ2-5	CASSLYGTSDQETQYF	TGTGCCAGCAGCTTGTATGGGACTAGCGACCAAGAGACCCAGTACTTC
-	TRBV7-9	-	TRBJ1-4	CASSPVPGSNEKLFF	TGTGCCAGCAGTCCCGTACCCGGGAGCAATGAAAAACTGTTTTTT